Given below is one TCR beta chain in context. With 60 Vbeta and 13 Jbeta primers, the PCR was carried out. Method: immunoSEQ multiplex PCR; TCRdb's copy keeps in-frame clones and lacks some. Among 110,000 or so clones listed, over 75% were seen once. The data stem from a study of cytomegalovirus exposure and HLA in healthy donors. Trimming removed 1 base at V and 0 bases at J, with 8 bases between. The germline V gene encodes CDR1 MGHRA and CDR2 YSYEKL. CDR3 length: 15 residues. The receptor was isolated from a woman between 25 and 40 years old in good health and CMV-seropositive. Sequencing was carried out using PBMCs. The V gene is TRBV4-1, the J gene TRBJ2-3; D gene unclear. The CDR3 reads CASSQALSSTDTQYF. CDR3 DNA sequence: TGCGCCAGCAGCCAAGCCTTGTCTAGCACAGATACGCAGTATTTT.